This entry concerns a single T cell receptor beta chain. Its specificity is not known. This entry belongs to a study of Graves' ophthalmopathy and Graves' hyperthyroidism. Study-wide results and caveats: Cross-validated, the 13-signature model showed 87.88%/81.08% sensitivity/specificity, and 80%/75% in the test set. Among thyroid clonotypes expanded above 0.001 frequency, most also appeared in blood.

Orbital computed tomography, thyroid ultrasound, TRAb, serum thyroxine and clinical symptoms formed the basis of diagnosis. The study amplified TCR beta CDR3 regions using RNA transcripts. Following a first-round RT-PCR that used HTBI primers, a second-round multiplex PCR was carried out. A single record per CDR3 protein comes from TCRdb applying MiXCR to the multiplex PCR reads. The table records 1 million to 1.3 million distinct CDR3 sequences, less than 45% of them present only once. This CDR3 has 11 amino acids. Germline-derived CDR1 and CDR2 are MNHEY and SVGEGT. V was pared by 6 bases and J by 8 bases, with 11 bases between.

The TCR was taken from an adult man with Graves' hyperthyroidism. The gene calls are TRBV6-2 or TRBV6-3 and TRBJ2-7; D gene unclear. Sequencing was carried out using peripheral blood or thyroid tissue (not recorded which). The DNA of the CDR3 is TGTGCCAGCAGCTCAACCATACAGCAGTACTTC. Translated: CASSSTIQQYF.